This is a list of T cell receptor beta chains from one sample in a study of T cells and copy number aberrations in small-cell lung cancer. Clones were read by immunoSEQ multiplex PCR, and TCRdb kept only the in-frame ones, dropping some. The table records about 8,200 clones, about four fifths of them present only once. The sequencing input was normal tissue next to the tumor. The receptors come from a woman in her forties or fifties with small cell lung cancer. The CDR3 runs from the conserved cysteine through the conserved F or W. A D gene is named only where the DNA matches it firmly. Clone size is stated in some rows and not others, as once, few, many or a class when expanded.

>TRBV6-1|TRBJ1-2|few|15|NA
TGTGCCAGCAGTGAAGAGTGGGGCGCTGGCTATGGCTACACCTTC
CASSEEWGAGYGYTF
>TRBV6-4|TRBJ2-1|NA|14|NA
TGTGCCAGCAGAGGCACCCCCGACAGTGCCGAGCAGTTCTTC
CASRGTPDSAEQFF
>TRBV6-1|TRBJ1-1|NA|15|NA
TGTGCCAGCAGTGAAGCGGGGGCGCGGAGCACTGAAGCTTTCTTT
CASSEAGARSTEAFF
>TRBV10-3|TRBJ1-4|NA|14|NA
TGTGCCATCAGTGCAGCGTCAACTAATGAAAAACTGTTTTTT
CAISAASTNEKLFF
>TRBV19|TRBJ2-7|NA|19|TRBD2
TGTGCCAGTAGTGCTAGAGCCGGGACTAGCGGGAGGAGCTCCTACGAGCAGTACTTC
CASSARAGTSGRSSYEQYF
>TRBV5-1|TRBJ2-1|NA|18|TRBD1
TGCGCCAGCAGCACGGACGGGACAGGGGACTCTCTAACTAGTGAGCAGTTCTTC
CASSTDGTGDSLTSEQFF
>TRBV11-2|TRBJ2-6|NA|19|NA
TGTGCCAGCAGGGGGCCGGCCCTCTCAGGGAACTCTGGGGCCAACGTCCTGACTTTC
CASRGPALSGNSGANVLTF
>TRBV11-2|TRBJ2-3|NA|16|NA
TGTGCCAGCAGCTCTCAGGGGGGTAGGGTAACAGATACGCAGTATTTT
CASSSQGGRVTDTQYF
>TRBV5-1|TRBJ2-7|NA|15|NA
TGCGCCAGCAGCTTGGCAAGGGGTGCCGGCTACGAGCAGTACTTC
CASSLARGAGYEQYF
>TRBV5-4|TRBJ2-7|NA|15|NA
TGTGCCAGCAGCCCCGATATGGAATCTCAGTCCGAGCAGTACTTC
CASSPDMESQSEQYF
>TRBV5-4|TRBJ2-7|NA|13|TRBD2
TGTGCCAGCAGCTTAAGGGGAGGGAACGAGCAATACTTC
CASSLRGGNEQYF
>TRBV30|TRBJ1-3|NA|15|NA
TGTGCCTGGAGTAAAAACAGGATCTCTGGAAACACCATATATTTT
CAWSKNRISGNTIYF
>TRBV18|TRBJ2-5|NA|12|NA
TGTGCCAGCTCGGGACTCCAAGAGACCCAGTACTTC
CASSGLQETQYF
>TRBV27|TRBJ1-2|NA|13|NA
TGTGCCAGCAGTATGGGACCAGTCGGAGGCTACACCTTC
CASSMGPVGGYTF
>TRBV6-1|TRBJ1-3|NA|14|NA
TGTGCCAGCAGTGCCTTCACAGGAGGGAACACCATATATTTT
CASSAFTGGNTIYF
>TRBV27|TRBJ2-2|NA|16|NA
TGTGCCAGCAGTTCTATAAGGCATTTGAACACCGGGGAGCTGTTTTTT
CASSSIRHLNTGELFF
>TRBV5-6|TRBJ2-7|NA|14|TRBD1
TGTGCCAGCAGCACGACAGGGAGCTCCTACGAGCAGTACTTC
CASSTTGSSYEQYF
>TRBV18|TRBJ2-7|NA|13|NA
TGTGCCAGCTCAACCGGGACGGACTACGAGCAGTACTTC
CASSTGTDYEQYF
>TRBV14|TRBJ1-2|NA|14|TRBD1
TGTGCCAGCAGCCAAGCCAGGGGGCGGGATGGCTACACCTTC
CASSQARGRDGYTF
>TRBV10-1|TRBJ2-3|medium-sized|15|TRBD2
TGCGCCAGCAGTCCAGCGGGAGCGCAAATGGATACGCAGTATTTT
CASSPAGAQMDTQYF